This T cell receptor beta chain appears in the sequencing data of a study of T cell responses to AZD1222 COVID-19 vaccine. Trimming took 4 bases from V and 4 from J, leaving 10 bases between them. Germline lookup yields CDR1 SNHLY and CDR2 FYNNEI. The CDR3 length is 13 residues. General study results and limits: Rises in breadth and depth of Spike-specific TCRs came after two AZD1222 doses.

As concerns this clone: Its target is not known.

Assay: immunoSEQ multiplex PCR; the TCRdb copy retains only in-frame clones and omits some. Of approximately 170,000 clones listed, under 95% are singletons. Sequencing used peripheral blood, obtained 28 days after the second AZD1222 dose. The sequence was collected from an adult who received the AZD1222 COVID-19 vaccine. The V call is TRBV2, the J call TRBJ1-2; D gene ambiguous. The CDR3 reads CASSGDIGYGYTF. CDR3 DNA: TGTGCCAGCAGTGGGGATATTGGCTATGGCTACACCTTC.